This T cell receptor beta chain originates from a study of blood T cell repertoires in COVID-19. Study context: Sample material is recorded as cDNA or gDNA derived from T cells, B-cell-depleted T cells, or PBMCs.

V lost 4 bases and J lost 5; bases outside the gene matches: 3. The CDR3 contains 15 residues. The germline CDR1 and CDR2 sequences are SGHAT and FQDESV (reference sequence). Original data processing: Amplifying reference gene primers gave estimates of nucleated cell counts. The method was immunoSEQ multiplex PCR; TCRdb's version includes in-frame clones alone and lacks a portion of them. That table supplies the V and J calls and clone size; D and trimming were determined from the DNA. Of more than 65,000 clones in the sample, around 91% are singletons; the top ten hold 8.5%. The chain uses TRBV11-1 and TRBJ2-2; 11 bases line up with TRBD1. This sequence originates from a human donor in a cohort sampled during active COVID-19. The source material was peripheral blood. CDR3 nucleotides: TGTGCCAGCAGCTGGGGACAGGGGGGTACCGGGGAGCTGTTTTTT. The encoded protein is CASSWGQGGTGELFF.